Listed here is a single TCR beta chain. TCRdb keeps only in-frame clones here, not all; method: immunoSEQ multiplex PCR. The sample carries about 95,000 clones, approximately 80% recorded once. There are 14 residues in the CDR3. CDR1 is SEHNR, CDR2 FQNEAQ, per germline (reference sequence). Trimming cost V 2 bases and J 0 bases, with 7 bases left between them. This sample is part of a study of control samples from healthy donors and cancer patients. The chain links TRBV7-9 to TRBJ1-1, with no clear D. The material sequenced was blood. The origin of this receptor is a man aged 25-45 years in good health. CDR3 loop: CASSLNQMNTEAFF. The CDR3 coding sequence is TGTGCCAGCAGCTTAAACCAGATGAACACTGAAGCTTTCTTT.